These 9 T cell receptor beta chains originate from one sample sequenced in a study of blood T cell repertoires in COVID-19. Here immunoSEQ multiplex PCR was the method, and the copy in TCRdb shows in-frame clones only, minus some. Of roughly 73,000 clones in the sample, roughly four fifths were seen once. The sample comprised peripheral blood. The source of these receptors is a woman aged 60-75 years with acute or convalescent COVID-19.

CDR3 coding DNA: TGTGCCAGCAGCCAAGATTGGACAGGGTTTGCTGAAGCTTTCTTT. The encoded protein is CASSQDWTGFAEAFF. This chain links TRBV3-1 (or the pseudogene TRBV3-2) with TRBJ1-1; 8 nucleotides align to TRBD1. Per the germline V gene, CDR1 is LGHDT and CDR2 is YNNKEL (reference sequence). The CDR3 is 15 residues long. The V segment lost 0 bases and the J segment 6 bases; nucleotides outside the gene matches: 6.

In this sample, this clone turned up a few times. This chain joins TRBV21-1 and TRBJ2-7; TRBD2 is the table's D call, not checked against the DNA. TRBV21-1 represents a pseudogene. CDR3 length equals 11 residues. CDR3 DNA sequence: TGTGCCCCAAGGGAGGCCTACGAGCAGTACTTC. This codes for CAPREAYEQYF.

The rearrangement joins TRBV5-4 to TRBJ2-2; D may be TRBD2 (5 bases). Germline assignment: CDR1 SGHNT and CDR2 YYREEE (reference sequence). Deletions cut 4 bases from V and 0 bases from J, with 10 bases between. The CDR3 extends over 15 amino acids. This CDR3 is CASSERFANTGELFF. In nucleotides, the CDR3 is TGTGCCAGCAGCGAGCGGTTCGCGAACACCGGGGAGCTGTTTTTT.

The rearrangement joins TRBV2 to TRBJ2-3; D not resolved. The CDR3 extends over 13 amino acids. V shed 7 bases and J shed 4 bases, with 12 bases lying between them. Germline CDR1 and CDR2: SNHLY and FYNNEI. CDR3 sequence: CASTLEKADTQYF. The CDR3 DNA follows: TGTGCCAGCACCTTGGAGAAGGCAGATACGCAGTATTTT.

The rearrangement uses TRBV7-9 and TRBJ2-5, with unresolved D. The germline V and J ends were trimmed by 4 bases and 2 bases, with 5 bases remaining between them. This CDR3 comprises 12 residues. Germline V CDR1 and CDR2: SEHNR, FQNEAQ (reference sequence). The CDR3 DNA sequence: TGTGCCAGCAGCTCACAGCAAGAGACCCAGTACTTC. Its protein is CASSSQQETQYF.

The chain combines TRBV28 with TRBJ2-3, with TRBD2 matching over 10 bases. The germline gives CDR1 MDHEN, CDR2 SYDVKM. Trimming took 0 bases from V and 3 from J; bases not matched to a gene: 3. The CDR3 covers 16 residues. CDR3 DNA: TGTGCCAGCAGTTTATGGGGTAGCGGGAGGACAGATACGCAGTATTTT. It specifies CASSLWGSGRTDTQYF.

CDR3: CASSPRQGASNEQFF. The CDR3 nucleotides are TGCGCCAGCAGCCCTAGACAGGGGGCCAGTAATGAGCAGTTCTTC. This sequence joins TRBV23-1 and TRBJ2-1; 10 bases are shared with TRBD1. TRBV23-1 is an open reading frame whose function is uncertain. J lost 7 bases, V lost 6 bases, and 9 bases had no gene match. The CDR3 has 15 residues.

This chain joins TRBV10-2 and TRBJ2-1; D perhaps matches TRBD2 (5 bases). Germline lookup yields CDR1 WSHSY and CDR2 SAAADI. The V end was cut by 4 bases, the J end by 2 bases, with 12 bases between. This CDR3 contains 15 residues. In nucleotides, the CDR3 is TGCGCCAGCAGTGGTAAGCGGCCTACCTACAATGAGCAGTTCTTC. Translating it yields CASSGKRPTYNEQFF.

The V and J genes are TRBV9 and TRBJ1-2; 7 nucleotides agree with TRBD1. V shed 3 bases and J 4 bases; nucleotides not matched to a gene: 9. Germline lookup yields CDR1 SGDLS and CDR2 YYNGEE. The CDR3 consists of 15 residues. The CDR3 DNA is TGTGCCAGCAGCGAGGGGGCGGGAGGGTTCTATGGCTACACCTTC. It yields the protein CASSEGAGGFYGYTF.